This TCR beta chain was identified in a study of spatial heterogeneity in lung cancer. The time point was: sample taken at primary tumor resection. Unsorted tumor, nontumor lung tissue or cryopreserved PBMC supplied the whole RNA. TCRdb analysed the 5' RACE reads with MiXCR anew, one entry per CDR3 protein. Of 70,000 to 90,000 distinct CDR3 sequences in the sample, 10% to 15% were seen once. This clonotype showed up many times. The clonotype was recovered from a male donor with early-stage non-small cell lung cancer. The sample here was PBMCs, taken at surgery.

In DNA form, the CDR3 reads TGTGCCAGCAGCCAAGTCCCCCTCGGGACTGGATACAATGAGCAGTTCTTC. Its translation is CASSQVPLGTGYNEQFF. The V and J genes are TRBV3-1 and TRBJ2-1, with D perhaps matching TRBD2 (6 bases). The CDR3 extends over 17 amino acids. Germline loops: CDR1 LGHDT, CDR2 YNNKEL (reference sequence). The germline V and J ends were trimmed by 1 base and 4 bases, with 17 bases remaining between them.